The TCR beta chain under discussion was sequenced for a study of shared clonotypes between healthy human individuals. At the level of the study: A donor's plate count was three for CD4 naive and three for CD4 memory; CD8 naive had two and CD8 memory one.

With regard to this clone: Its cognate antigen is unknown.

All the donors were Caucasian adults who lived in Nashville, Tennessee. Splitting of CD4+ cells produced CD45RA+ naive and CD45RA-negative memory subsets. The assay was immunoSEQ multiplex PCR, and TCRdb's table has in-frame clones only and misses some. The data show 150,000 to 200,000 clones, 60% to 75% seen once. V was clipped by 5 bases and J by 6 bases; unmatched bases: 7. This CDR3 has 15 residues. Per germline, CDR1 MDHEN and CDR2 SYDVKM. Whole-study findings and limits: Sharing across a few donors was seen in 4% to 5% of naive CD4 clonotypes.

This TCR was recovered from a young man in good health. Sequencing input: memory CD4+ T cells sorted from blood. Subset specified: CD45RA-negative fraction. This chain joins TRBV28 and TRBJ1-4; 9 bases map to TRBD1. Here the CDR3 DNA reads TGTGCCAGCAGTCGAGGGGACAGGGAATATGAAAAACTGTTTTTT. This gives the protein CASSRGDREYEKLFF.